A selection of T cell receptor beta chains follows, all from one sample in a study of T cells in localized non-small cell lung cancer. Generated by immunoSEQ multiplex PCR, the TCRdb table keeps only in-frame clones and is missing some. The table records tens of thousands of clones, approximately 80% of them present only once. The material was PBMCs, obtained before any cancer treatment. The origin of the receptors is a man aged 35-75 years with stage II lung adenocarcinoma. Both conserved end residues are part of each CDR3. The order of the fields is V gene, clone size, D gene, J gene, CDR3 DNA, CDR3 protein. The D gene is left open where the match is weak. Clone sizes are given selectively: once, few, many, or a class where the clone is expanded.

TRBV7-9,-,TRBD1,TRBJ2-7,TGTGCCAGCACCAGGGGAGGGACAGGGAGAGACGAGCAGTACTTC,CASTRGGTGRDEQYF
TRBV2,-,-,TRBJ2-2,TGTGCCAGCAGTGCCGGGGTTAGGACCGGGGAGCTGTTTTTT,CASSAGVRTGELFF
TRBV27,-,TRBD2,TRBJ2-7,TGTGCCAGCAGTTTATCCCCTAGCGGGCCAGGGTACTTC,CASSLSPSGPGYF
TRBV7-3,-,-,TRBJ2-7,TGTGCCAGCAGCTTAACGGGGACTGCCCACGAGCAGTACTTC,CASSLTGTAHEQYF
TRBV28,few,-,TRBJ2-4,TGTGCCAGCAGTTTATCTTCTGACCTGATAGCCAAAAACATTCAGTACTTC,CASSLSSDLIAKNIQYF
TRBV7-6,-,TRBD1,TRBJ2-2,TGTGCCAGCAGCCCAGGGGGCGGGGAGCTGTTTTTT,CASSPGGGELFF
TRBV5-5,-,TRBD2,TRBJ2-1,TGTGCCAGCAGCTTGGCCACTAGCGTCTACAATGAGCAGTTCTTC,CASSLATSVYNEQFF
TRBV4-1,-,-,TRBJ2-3,TGCGCCAGCAGCCGGGCCCCCAATGGGGTATTAAGTACGCAGTATTTT,CASSRAPNGVLSTQYF
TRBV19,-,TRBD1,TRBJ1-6,TGTGCCAGTAGTATGGTTCGGGACAGGGTTCATTCACCCCTCCACTTT,CASSMVRDRVHSPLHF
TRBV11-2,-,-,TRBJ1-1,TGTGCCAGCAGCCCCCCCCCGAACACTGAAGCTTTCTTT,CASSPPPNTEAFF
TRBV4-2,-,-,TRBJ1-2,TGTGCCAGCAGCCAGGATTTCGGAGTTCCCTATGGCTACACCTTC,CASSQDFGVPYGYTF
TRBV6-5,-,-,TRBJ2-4,TGTGCCAGCAGCCCTGAGTGGGGCATTCAGTACTTC,CASSPEWGIQYF
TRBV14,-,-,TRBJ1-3,TGTGCCAGCAGCCAACTAGGACGGCGCTCTGGAAACACCATATATTTT,CASSQLGRRSGNTIYF
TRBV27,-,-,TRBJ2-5,TGTGCCAGCAAGACGGACCAAGAGACCCAGTACTTC,CASKTDQETQYF
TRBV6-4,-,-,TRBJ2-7,TGTGCCAGCAGTAACAGGGCTCCGCTCTACGAGCAGTACTTC,CASSNRAPLYEQYF
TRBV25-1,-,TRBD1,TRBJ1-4,TGTGCCAGCAGTGGAGAGGCAGGGGGAAATGAAAAACTGTTTTTT,CASSGEAGGNEKLFF
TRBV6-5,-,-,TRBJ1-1,TGTGCCAGCAACATCCACGGAGGGGAGAACACTGAAGCTTTCTTT,CASNIHGGENTEAFF
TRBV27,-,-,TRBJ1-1,TGTGCCAGCACCCCCGGAGGGATTAGCACTGAAGCTTTCTTT,CASTPGGISTEAFF
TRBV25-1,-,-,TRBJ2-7,TGTGCCAGCAGTGAACCGGACAGCTTATCCTACGAGCAGTACTTC,CASSEPDSLSYEQYF
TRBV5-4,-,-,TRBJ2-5,TGTGCCAGCAGCAAGGACCTCGGGCTAGCTGGGGAGACCCAGTACTTC,CASSKDLGLAGETQYF
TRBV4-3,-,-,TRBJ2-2,TGCGCCAGCAGCCGACTAAGGGATGCCGGGGAGCTGTTTTTT,CASSRLRDAGELFF
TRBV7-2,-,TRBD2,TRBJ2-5,TGTGCCAGCAGCGGACAACTAGCGGGAGGTCGGGAGACCCAGTACTTC,CASSGQLAGGRETQYF
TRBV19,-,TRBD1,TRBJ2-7,TGTGCCAGTAGTGGGCCGAACAGGGGCTACGAGCAGTACTTC,CASSGPNRGYEQYF
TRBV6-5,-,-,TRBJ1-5,TGTGCCCCTAAAATGCGGCCGGGGTCACCCCAGCATTTT,CAPKMRPGSPQHF
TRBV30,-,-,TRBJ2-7,TGTGCCTGGAGTGGTGGGGGCGCATACGAGCAGTACTTC,CAWSGGGAYEQYF
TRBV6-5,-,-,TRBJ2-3,TGTGCCAGCAGTCACCGGTCAGATACGCAGTATTTT,CASSHRSDTQYF
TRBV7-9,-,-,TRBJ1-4,TGTGCCAGCAGCTTAGCGCCAACAGGGTCTAATGAAAAACTGTTTTTT,CASSLAPTGSNEKLFF
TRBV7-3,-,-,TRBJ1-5,TGTGCCAGCAGCTTAGAGGGGAGCAATCAGCCCCAGCATTTT,CASSLEGSNQPQHF
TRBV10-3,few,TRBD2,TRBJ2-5,TGTGCCATCAGTACGGGACTAGCGGGCAACCAAGAGACCCAGTACTTC,CAISTGLAGNQETQYF
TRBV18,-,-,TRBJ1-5,TGTGCCAGCTCACCCGGCGAGGATCAGCCCCAGCATTTT,CASSPGEDQPQHF
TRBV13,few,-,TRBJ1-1,TGTGCCAGCAGCTTAGATCGGTTGGGGCAGCCTGAAGCTTTCTTT,CASSLDRLGQPEAFF
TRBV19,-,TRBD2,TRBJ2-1,TGTGCCAGTAGTCCCAGGACTAGCGGGGGAGGGAATGAGCAGTTCTTC,CASSPRTSGGGNEQFF
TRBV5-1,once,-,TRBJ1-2,TGCGCCAGCAGCTTGGCAGGGGACTATGGCTACACCTTC,CASSLAGDYGYTF
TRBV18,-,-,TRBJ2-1,TGTGCCAGCTCACCTCGGGACCGATCGACCTACAATGAGCAGTTCTTC,CASSPRDRSTYNEQFF
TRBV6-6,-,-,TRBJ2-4,TGTGCCAGCAGTTACAGGGACATTCAGTACTTC,CASSYRDIQYF
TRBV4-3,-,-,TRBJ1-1,TGCGCCAGCAGCCAAGAGGTCTCCTTGAACACTGAAGCTTTCTTT,CASSQEVSLNTEAFF
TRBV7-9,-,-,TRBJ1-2,TGTGCCAGCAGCTTAGGGATTGGGGATGGCTACACCTTC,CASSLGIGDGYTF
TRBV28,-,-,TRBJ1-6,TGTGCCAGCACAGGGAGGGGTTCACCCCTCCACTTT,CASTGRGSPLHF
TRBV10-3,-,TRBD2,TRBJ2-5,TGTGCCATCAGTAACCTAGGTGGCGGGAGGACTCAAGAGACCCAGTACTTC,CAISNLGGGRTQETQYF
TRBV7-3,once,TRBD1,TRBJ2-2,TGTGCCAGCAGCTCCGGACAGGGGGCTGGCGGGGAGCTGTTTTTT,CASSSGQGAGGELFF
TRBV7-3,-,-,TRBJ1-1,TGTGCCAGCAGCGATACAGGGTTCTCCGAAGCTTTCTTT,CASSDTGFSEAFF